The sequence of this T cell receptor beta chain was determined in a study of shared clonotypes between healthy human individuals. Profiled with immunoSEQ multiplex PCR; TCRdb holds only in-frame clones, not every one. The sample contains 1.5 million to 2.5 million clones, about 95% of which appear only once. CD45RO negativity and positive selection for CCR7 defined naive CD8 cells, a population that excluded terminally differentiated effector memory CD45RA+ cells. V shed 11 bases and J shed 3 bases, with 18 bases lying between them. Germline CDR1 SEHNR, CDR2 FQNEAQ (reference sequence). The CDR3 has 14 residues.

The receptor's source is a man aged 18 to 35 in good health. Sequences were obtained from naive CD8+ T cells sorted from blood. The gene calls are TRBV7-9 and TRBJ2-3; TRBD2 is a possible D gene (6 bases). The CDR3 nucleotides are TGTGCCGACGCCCCGGGACTGGGAACAGATACGCAGTATTTT. As protein: CADAPGLGTDTQYF.